This TCR beta chain was recorded in a study of response to subunit inactivated influenza vaccine. In its sample, this clonotype was seen a few times. Its antigen is as yet unknown. This CDR3 has 16 amino acids. Trimming took 5 bases from V and 0 from J; bases not matched to a gene: 6. Germline V CDR1 and CDR2: MNHEY, SVGEGT. Study-wide results and caveats: It was the authors' suggestion that each seasonal influenza vaccination recruits few new T cells.

A single record per CDR3 protein comes from TCRdb applying MiXCR to the RT-PCR reads. The table records 530,000 or so distinct CDR3 sequences, approximately 12% of them present only once. Material: PBMCs from blood, obtained on the day of vaccination. The TCR comes from a man aged 45-60 years who received an inactivated influenza vaccine. V is TRBV6-2 or TRBV6-3 and J is TRBJ2-7, with 11 bases aligning to TRBD2. The CDR3 here is CASSHPTSGISYEQYF. In DNA form, the CDR3 reads TGTGCCAGCAGTCACCCGACTAGCGGGATCTCCTACGAGCAGTACTTC.